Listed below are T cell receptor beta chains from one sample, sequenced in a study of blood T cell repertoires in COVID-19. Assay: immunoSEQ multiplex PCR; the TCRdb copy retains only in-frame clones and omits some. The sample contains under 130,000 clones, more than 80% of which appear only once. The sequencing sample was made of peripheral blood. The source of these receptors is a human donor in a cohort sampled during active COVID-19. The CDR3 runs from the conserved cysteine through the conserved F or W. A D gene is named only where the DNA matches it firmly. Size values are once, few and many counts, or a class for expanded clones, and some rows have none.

CDR3 DNA: TGCGCCAGCAGCCATGAGGGGACATCCTACAATGAGCAGTTCTTC
CDR3 protein: CASSHEGTSYNEQFF
V gene: TRBV5-1
J gene: TRBJ2-1
D gene: .
clone size: .

CDR3 DNA: TGTGCCAGCAGCGTAGGTGGGCTTCCGTCCTACAATGAGCAGTTCTTC
CDR3 protein: CASSVGGLPSYNEQFF
V gene: TRBV9
J gene: TRBJ2-1
D gene: .
clone size: .

CDR3 DNA: TGTGCCAGCAGCTTAGTAGCGGGGGGGCGGAATGAGCAGTTCTTC
CDR3 protein: CASSLVAGGRNEQFF
V gene: TRBV7-6
J gene: TRBJ2-1
D gene: TRBD2
clone size: .

CDR3 DNA: TGTGCCAGTAAGGGGAGACCGGGACAAACCAGCTCTGGAAACACCATATATTTT
CDR3 protein: CASKGRPGQTSSGNTIYF
V gene: TRBV19
J gene: TRBJ1-3
D gene: .
clone size: .

CDR3 DNA: TGTGCCAGCAGCTTAGGGAATCGGGGGGCGGAGCTGTTTTTT
CDR3 protein: CASSLGNRGAELFF
V gene: TRBV7-2
J gene: TRBJ2-2
D gene: .
clone size: .

CDR3 DNA: TGTGCCATCAGTGATGGCCTCGCCCACGAGCAGTACTTC
CDR3 protein: CAISDGLAHEQYF
V gene: TRBV10-3
J gene: TRBJ2-7
D gene: .
clone size: few

CDR3 DNA: TGTGCCAGCACTGGTAGCGGGGGGATCTACAATGAGCAGTTCTTC
CDR3 protein: CASTGSGGIYNEQFF
V gene: TRBV7-8
J gene: TRBJ2-1
D gene: TRBD2
clone size: .

CDR3 DNA: TGTGCCACCAGTGGGGGCGGAGATACGCAGTATTTT
CDR3 protein: CATSGGGDTQYF
V gene: TRBV24-1
J gene: TRBJ2-3
D gene: .
clone size: .

CDR3 DNA: TGTGCCAGCAGCGTAGGGGGCCCCCGTGGCTACACCTTC
CDR3 protein: CASSVGGPRGYTF
V gene: TRBV9
J gene: TRBJ1-2
D gene: .
clone size: .

CDR3 DNA: TGTGCCAGCAGCCCTCCCCCCCGTCTTAGCGGGTCCCAAGAGACCCAGTACTTC
CDR3 protein: CASSPPPRLSGSQETQYF
V gene: TRBV7-6
J gene: TRBJ2-5
D gene: TRBD2
clone size: .

CDR3 DNA: TGTGCCAGCAGCCTTAGCGGGGTCCGGGAGACCCAGTACTTC
CDR3 protein: CASSLSGVRETQYF
V gene: TRBV7-9
J gene: TRBJ2-5
D gene: TRBD2
clone size: .

CDR3 DNA: TGTGCCAGCGCGAGGGTCATCGGGGAGCTGTTTTTT
CDR3 protein: CASARVIGELFF
V gene: TRBV12-3/TRBV12-4
J gene: TRBJ2-2
D gene: .
clone size: .

CDR3 DNA: TGCGCCAGCAGCTTGCAGGGTGGTAAAGCAGATACGCAGTATTTT
CDR3 protein: CASSLQGGKADTQYF
V gene: TRBV5-1
J gene: TRBJ2-3
D gene: .
clone size: .

CDR3 DNA: TGTGCCAGCACTACTGGACTAGCGGGACCCTACGAGCAGTACTTC
CDR3 protein: CASTTGLAGPYEQYF
V gene: TRBV6-5
J gene: TRBJ2-7
D gene: TRBD2
clone size: .

CDR3 DNA: TGTGCCAGCAGCTCACCTGGACAGCTCTCTGGAAACACCATATATTTT
CDR3 protein: CASSSPGQLSGNTIYF
V gene: TRBV7-2
J gene: TRBJ1-3
D gene: .
clone size: few

CDR3 DNA: TGTGCCAGCAGCCTCGGGTCCAGGGGAAGTTCACCCCTCCACTTT
CDR3 protein: CASSLGSRGSSPLHF
V gene: TRBV2
J gene: TRBJ1-6
D gene: .
clone size: many

CDR3 DNA: TGTGCCAGCAGCGAGAGTACAGGGCTGACGTACACTGAAGCTTTCTTT
CDR3 protein: CASSESTGLTYTEAFF
V gene: TRBV11-2
J gene: TRBJ1-1
D gene: .
clone size: .

CDR3 DNA: TGTGCCAGTAGCGGGGGTCTCGACGAGCAGTACTTC
CDR3 protein: CASSGGLDEQYF
V gene: TRBV12-3/TRBV12-4
J gene: TRBJ2-7
D gene: TRBD2
clone size: .

CDR3 DNA: TGTGCCAGCTCTGGACAGGGCAACTATGGCTACACCTTC
CDR3 protein: CASSGQGNYGYTF
V gene: TRBV18
J gene: TRBJ1-2
D gene: TRBD1
clone size: once

CDR3 DNA: TGTGCCAGCAGCTACCGACAGGGTCGAGGTCAAGAGACCCAGTACTTC
CDR3 protein: CASSYRQGRGQETQYF
V gene: TRBV3-1/TRBV3-2
J gene: TRBJ2-5
D gene: TRBD1
clone size: .

CDR3 DNA: TGTGCCATCAGTGAGAATTGGGAGGGTTCTGAAGCTTTCTTT
CDR3 protein: CAISENWEGSEAFF
V gene: TRBV10-3
J gene: TRBJ1-1
D gene: .
clone size: few

CDR3 DNA: TGCAGCGTTGCTAGGACTAGCGGGGGGGCCTTAACAGATACGCAGTATTTT
CDR3 protein: CSVARTSGGALTDTQYF
V gene: TRBV29-1
J gene: TRBJ2-3
D gene: TRBD2
clone size: .

CDR3 DNA: TGTGCCAGCAGTGAAGCTGGGAGACTTCAAGCGGAGACCCAGTACTTC
CDR3 protein: CASSEAGRLQAETQYF
V gene: TRBV2
J gene: TRBJ2-5
D gene: .
clone size: .

CDR3 DNA: TGTGCCAACAGCTTAGGGGGCGTGCTTGGTGGTGGCACTGAAGCTTTCTTT
CDR3 protein: CANSLGGVLGGGTEAFF
V gene: TRBV11-3
J gene: TRBJ1-1
D gene: TRBD1
clone size: .

CDR3 DNA: TGTGCCAGCTCACCGAACAGGGCGACCTACGAGCAGTACTTC
CDR3 protein: CASSPNRATYEQYF
V gene: TRBV18
J gene: TRBJ2-7
D gene: .
clone size: .

CDR3 DNA: TGTGCCAGCAGTGAATCCGGGGGAAGGGGCTACACCTTC
CDR3 protein: CASSESGGRGYTF
V gene: TRBV2
J gene: TRBJ1-2
D gene: .
clone size: .

CDR3 DNA: TGTGCCAGCTCACTGGGGACAGACGGCAATCAGCCCCAGCATTTT
CDR3 protein: CASSLGTDGNQPQHF
V gene: TRBV18
J gene: TRBJ1-5
D gene: TRBD1
clone size: .

CDR3 DNA: TGTGCCAGCAGTGCGGACGGGGGGGCCAACGGGGAGCTGTTTTTT
CDR3 protein: CASSADGGANGELFF
V gene: TRBV6-4
J gene: TRBJ2-2
D gene: TRBD2
clone size: .

CDR3 DNA: TGTGCCAGCAGCTTGGGGACTAACCAAGAGACCCAGTACTTC
CDR3 protein: CASSLGTNQETQYF
V gene: TRBV5-4
J gene: TRBJ2-5
D gene: .
clone size: .

CDR3 DNA: TGTGCCAGCAGCCACCAGACTAGTTTAACCACGGGTACGCAGTATTTT
CDR3 protein: CASSHQTSLTTGTQYF
V gene: TRBV14
J gene: TRBJ2-3
D gene: .
clone size: .

CDR3 DNA: TGTGCCAGCAGTAACCTAGCGGGGAGGGACGAGCAGTACTTC
CDR3 protein: CASSNLAGRDEQYF
V gene: TRBV27
J gene: TRBJ2-7
D gene: TRBD2
clone size: .

CDR3 DNA: TGTGCCAGCAGCTTAGGTGTCAGATACGAGCAGTACTTC
CDR3 protein: CASSLGVRYEQYF
V gene: TRBV11-2
J gene: TRBJ2-7
D gene: .
clone size: .

CDR3 DNA: TGTGCCAGCAACCCCGGACAGGGATGGGGCTACACCTTC
CDR3 protein: CASNPGQGWGYTF
V gene: TRBV6-5
J gene: TRBJ1-2
D gene: TRBD1
clone size: .

CDR3 DNA: TGTGCCAGCGGAATACAGGGTGTAGCTTCACCCCTCCACTTT
CDR3 protein: CASGIQGVASPLHF
V gene: TRBV28
J gene: TRBJ1-6
D gene: .
clone size: .

CDR3 DNA: TGTGCCAGCAGCGTAGACAGGGAAAACACTGAAGCTTTCTTT
CDR3 protein: CASSVDRENTEAFF
V gene: TRBV9
J gene: TRBJ1-1
D gene: .
clone size: .

CDR3 DNA: TGTGCCAGCAGGCTACAGGGAGTTCTAAATTCACCCCTCCACTTT
CDR3 protein: CASRLQGVLNSPLHF
V gene: TRBV28
J gene: TRBJ1-6
D gene: .
clone size: .

CDR3 DNA: TGCAGCGCTGGGGACAGGAGCTACGAGCAGTACTTC
CDR3 protein: CSAGDRSYEQYF
V gene: TRBV29-1
J gene: TRBJ2-7
D gene: TRBD1
clone size: .

CDR3 DNA: TGCGCCAGCAGCCCCGACGGACAGAGCTCCTACAATGAGCAGTTCTTC
CDR3 protein: CASSPDGQSSYNEQFF
V gene: TRBV5-1
J gene: TRBJ2-1
D gene: .
clone size: .

CDR3 DNA: TGTGCCAGCAGTTTATCGTCACAGAGCTACGAGCAGTACTTC
CDR3 protein: CASSLSSQSYEQYF
V gene: TRBV27
J gene: TRBJ2-7
D gene: .
clone size: .

CDR3 DNA: TGTGCCAGCAGTTTTGAGCGGGGGGAAACAGATACGCAGTATTTT
CDR3 protein: CASSFERGETDTQYF
V gene: TRBV6-2/TRBV6-3
J gene: TRBJ2-3
D gene: TRBD2
clone size: .

CDR3 DNA: TGTGCCAGCTCCCCACCGCGGTTCTACGAGCAGTACTTC
CDR3 protein: CASSPPRFYEQYF
V gene: TRBV18
J gene: TRBJ2-7
D gene: .
clone size: .

CDR3 DNA: TGTGCCAGCAACCTCCTCGGGGGGTGGCTGTTTTTT
CDR3 protein: CASNLLGGWLFF
V gene: TRBV7-9
J gene: TRBJ2-2
D gene: TRBD2
clone size: .

CDR3 DNA: TGTGCCAGCTCATCGACAGGGTTCGGAAGTCAGCCCCAGCATTTT
CDR3 protein: CASSSTGFGSQPQHF
V gene: TRBV18
J gene: TRBJ1-5
D gene: TRBD1
clone size: .

CDR3 DNA: TGCGCCAGCAGCGTGCGGGCAGGGGGCGAGGGCTACACCTTC
CDR3 protein: CASSVRAGGEGYTF
V gene: TRBV5-1
J gene: TRBJ1-2
D gene: TRBD1
clone size: once

CDR3 DNA: TGTGCCTGGAGAGGACGGGGGGGGAATGGCTACACCTTC
CDR3 protein: CAWRGRGGNGYTF
V gene: TRBV30
J gene: TRBJ1-2
D gene: .
clone size: .

CDR3 DNA: TGTGCCAGCAGCCCGACTAGCGGGGGCCTGTCCTCCTACGAGCAGTACTTC
CDR3 protein: CASSPTSGGLSSYEQYF
V gene: TRBV9
J gene: TRBJ2-7
D gene: TRBD2
clone size: .

CDR3 DNA: TGTGCCAGCCTCTGGACAGGGAGTCGCGAGACTGAAGCTTTCTTT
CDR3 protein: CASLWTGSRETEAFF
V gene: TRBV5-8
J gene: TRBJ1-1
D gene: TRBD1
clone size: once